The rows below give T cell receptor beta chains drawn from one sample of a study of CD8+ T cells in alopecia areata. Clones were read by immunoSEQ multiplex PCR, and TCRdb kept only the in-frame ones, dropping some. The sample carries 55,000 to 70,000 clones, approximately 46% recorded once. Sequencing was performed on CD8+ T cells sorted from blood, taken at week 0. These receptors were taken from a human donor with alopecia areata. Both conserved end residues are part of each CDR3. Fields, in order: D gene, V gene, clone size, J gene, CDR3 protein, CDR3 DNA. D genes are given only for firm matches. A row's size may be missing; if present it is once, few, many or a size class.

>NA|TRBV9|NA|TRBJ1-2
CASSAVQGFNYGYTF
TGTGCCAGCAGCGCGGTGCAGGGGTTCAACTATGGCTACACCTTC
>NA|TRBV28|NA|TRBJ2-2
CASSPLLTSGTGELFF
TGTGCCAGCAGTCCACTCTTAACATCGGGCACCGGGGAGCTGTTTTTT
>NA|TRBV9|NA|TRBJ2-1
CASSGQRNEQFF
TGTGCCAGCAGCGGGCAGAGGAATGAGCAGTTCTTC
>NA|TRBV28|NA|TRBJ1-5
CASSLSSNQPQHF
TGTGCCAGCAGCCTCAGTAGCAATCAGCCCCAGCATTTT
>NA|TRBV7-9|NA|TRBJ2-7
CASTSGGNSYEQYF
TGTGCCAGCACCTCGGGCGGGAACTCCTACGAGCAGTACTTC
>NA|TRBV29-1|NA|TRBJ1-2
CSVKAGPGYTF
TGCAGCGTTAAAGCAGGTCCTGGCTACACCTTC
>TRBD2|TRBV4-3|NA|TRBJ2-1
CASSQDTPKAGSSYNEQFF
TGCGCCAGCAGCCAGGATACCCCTAAAGCGGGAAGCTCCTACAATGAGCAGTTCTTC
>TRBD1|TRBV10-3|NA|TRBJ1-2
CAINRQGADYGYTF
TGTGCCATCAATCGACAGGGGGCCGACTATGGCTACACCTTC
>TRBD2|TRBV7-2|few|TRBJ2-3
CASSLVERDTDTQYF
TGTGCCAGCAGCTTAGTAGAGCGGGACACAGATACGCAGTATTTT
>NA|TRBV25-1|NA|TRBJ1-5
CASSEGSLSNQPQHF
TGTGCCAGCAGTGAAGGGTCGCTTAGCAATCAGCCCCAGCATTTT
>NA|TRBV6-5|NA|TRBJ2-3
CASSYSRGYTDTQYF
TGTGCCAGCAGTTACTCACGGGGTTACACAGATACGCAGTATTTT
>TRBD1|TRBV7-7|many|TRBJ2-7
CASSTHRQGEQYF
TGTGCTAGCAGCACCCACCGACAGGGAGAGCAGTACTTC
>NA|TRBV6-5|NA|TRBJ2-7
CASTSAYEQYF
TGTGCCAGCACCTCCGCGTACGAGCAGTACTTC
>TRBD1|TRBV30|NA|TRBJ2-6
CAYRSDRLSPSGANVLTF
TGTGCCTACCGCTCGGACAGGCTCTCCCCCTCTGGGGCCAACGTCCTGACCTTC
>TRBD2|TRBV7-9|few|TRBJ2-1
CASSLGLAAYNEQFF
TGTGCCAGCAGCCTCGGACTAGCGGCATACAATGAGCAGTTCTTC
>NA|TRBV27|few|TRBJ2-7
CASSLSTRYEQYF
TGTGCCAGCAGTTTATCGACCCGTTACGAGCAGTACTTC
>NA|TRBV18|NA|TRBJ2-3
CASSPPPSTDTQYF
TGTGCCAGCTCACCACCGCCTAGCACAGATACGCAGTATTTT
>TRBD2|TRBV9|NA|TRBJ2-3
CASTDTASGRADTQYF
TGCGCCAGCACCGACACCGCTAGCGGGAGGGCGGATACGCAGTATTTT
>NA|TRBV19|NA|TRBJ1-2
CASSIGQGWNGYTF
TGTGCCAGTAGTATAGGCCAGGGGTGGAATGGCTACACCTTC
>TRBD2|TRBV4-3|few|TRBJ2-2
CASSQYVSASGRGAGELFF
TGCGCCAGCAGCCAATATGTTTCGGCTAGCGGGAGAGGGGCCGGGGAGCTGTTTTTT
>NA|TRBV6-1|many|TRBJ2-5
CASGEVQTQYF
TGTGCCAGCGGGGAGGTGCAGACCCAGTACTTC
>TRBD2|TRBV15|NA|TRBJ2-3
CATSRTRVRASGSTDTQYF
TGTGCCACCAGCAGGACACGGGTCAGGGCTAGCGGTAGCACAGATACGCAGTATTTT
>TRBD2|TRBV23-1|few|TRBJ2-5
CASSQSLGLAGARVTQYF
TGCGCCAGCAGTCAATCCCTCGGACTAGCGGGGGCCCGGGTGACCCAGTACTTC
>NA|TRBV11-2|NA|TRBJ2-2
CASSHPSGQNTGELFF
TGTGCCAGCAGCCATCCCTCGGGACAGAACACCGGGGAGCTGTTTTTT
>TRBD2|TRBV7-8|NA|TRBJ2-7
CASSLPGRGGEQYF
TGTGCCAGCAGCTTACCCGGTCGGGGGGGCGAGCAGTACTTC
>NA|TRBV25-1|once|TRBJ2-4
CASSDSLAKNIQYF
TGTGCCAGCAGTGACTCCCTAGCCAAAAACATTCAGTACTTC
>NA|TRBV5-6|few|TRBJ2-2
CASSPGLNTGELFF
TGTGCCAGCAGCCCGGGACTTAACACCGGGGAGCTGTTTTTT
>TRBD1|TRBV7-9|NA|TRBJ2-7
CASSTRTGGWTPYEQYF
TGTGCCAGCAGCACTCGAACAGGGGGCTGGACTCCCTACGAGCAGTACTTC
>TRBD1|TRBV7-6|once|TRBJ2-7
CASSLGTGPSYEQYF
TGTGCCAGCAGCCTCGGGACAGGGCCATCCTACGAGCAGTACTTC